This entry is about one TCR beta chain. The data were taken from a study of blood T cell repertoires in COVID-19. As for the study in general: Donors in the United States, Italy and Spain gave samples during acute or convalescent COVID-19. PBMCs, B-cell-depleted T cells, or T cells were the source of the cDNA or gDNA that made up the material.

The authors' processing: Reference gene primer amplification in the assay estimated nucleated cell counts. Sequencing was performed with immunoSEQ multiplex PCR; in TCRdb, only in-frame clones are kept and a portion is missing. That table is the source of V, J and clone size, and D and trimming were worked out from the DNA. The table lists some 150,000 clones, around 83% of them singletons. V was cut by 0 bases and J by 5 bases, with 11 bases left in between. CDR3 size: 14 residues. Germline lookup yields CDR1 SGDLS and CDR2 YYNGEE. The chain links TRBV9 to TRBJ1-1; D is unclear. Sequenced input: peripheral blood. The source is a human donor in a cohort sampled during active COVID-19. The DNA for the CDR3 is TGTGCCAGCAGCGTAGCTATAACGGGGACTGAAGCTTTCTTT. Encoded protein: CASSVAITGTEAFF.